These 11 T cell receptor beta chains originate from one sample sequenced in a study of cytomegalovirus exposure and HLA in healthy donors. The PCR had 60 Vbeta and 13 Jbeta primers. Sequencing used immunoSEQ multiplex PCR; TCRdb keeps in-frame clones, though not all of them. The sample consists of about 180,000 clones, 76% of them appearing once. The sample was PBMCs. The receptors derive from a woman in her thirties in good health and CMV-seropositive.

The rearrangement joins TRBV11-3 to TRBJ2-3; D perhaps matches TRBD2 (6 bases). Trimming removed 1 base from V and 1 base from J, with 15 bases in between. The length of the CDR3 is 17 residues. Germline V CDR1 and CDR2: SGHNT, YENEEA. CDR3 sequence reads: CASSLGVTGEGTDTQYF. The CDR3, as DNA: TGTGCCAGCAGCTTAGGGGTCACGGGGGAGGGCACAGATACGCAGTATTTT.

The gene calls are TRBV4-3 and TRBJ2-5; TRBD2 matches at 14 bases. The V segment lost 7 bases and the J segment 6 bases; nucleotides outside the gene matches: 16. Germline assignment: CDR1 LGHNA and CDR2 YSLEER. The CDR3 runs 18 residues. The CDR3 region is CASKCRLAGGAVVKTQYF. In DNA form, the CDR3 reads TGCGCCAGCAAGTGTCGACTAGCGGGGGGGGCGGTTGTAAAGACCCAGTACTTC.

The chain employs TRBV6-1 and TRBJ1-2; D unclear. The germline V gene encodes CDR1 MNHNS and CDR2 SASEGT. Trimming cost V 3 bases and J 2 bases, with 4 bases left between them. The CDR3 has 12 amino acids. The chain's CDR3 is CASSDPNYGYTF. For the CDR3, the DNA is TGTGCCAGCAGTGACCCGAACTATGGCTACACCTTC.

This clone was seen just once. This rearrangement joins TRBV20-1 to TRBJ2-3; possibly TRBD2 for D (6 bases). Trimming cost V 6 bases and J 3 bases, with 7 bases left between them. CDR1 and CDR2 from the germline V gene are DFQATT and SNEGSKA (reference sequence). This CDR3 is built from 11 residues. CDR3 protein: CSALATDTQYF. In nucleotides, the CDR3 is TGCAGTGCCCTAGCGACAGATACGCAGTATTTT.

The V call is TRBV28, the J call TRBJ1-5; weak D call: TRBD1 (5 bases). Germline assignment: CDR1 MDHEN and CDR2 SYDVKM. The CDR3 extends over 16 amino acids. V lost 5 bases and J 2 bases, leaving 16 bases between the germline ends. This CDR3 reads CASSTGGGWGNQPQHF. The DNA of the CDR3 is TGTGCCAGCAGTACGGGGGGGGGATGGGGCAATCAGCCCCAGCATTTT.

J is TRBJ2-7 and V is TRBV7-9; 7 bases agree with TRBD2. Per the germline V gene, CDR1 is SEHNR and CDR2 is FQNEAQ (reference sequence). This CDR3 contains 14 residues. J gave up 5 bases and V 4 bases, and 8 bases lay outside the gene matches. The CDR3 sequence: CASSSQGGLDEQYF. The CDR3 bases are TGTGCCAGCAGCTCCCAGGGAGGGTTGGACGAGCAGTACTTC.

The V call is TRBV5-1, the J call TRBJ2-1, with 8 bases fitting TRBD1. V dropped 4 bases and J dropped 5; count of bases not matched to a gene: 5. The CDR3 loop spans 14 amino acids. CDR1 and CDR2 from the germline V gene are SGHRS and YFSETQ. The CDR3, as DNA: TGCGCCAGCAGCCCCACCAGGGGGCACAATGAGCAGTTCTTC. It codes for CASSPTRGHNEQFF.

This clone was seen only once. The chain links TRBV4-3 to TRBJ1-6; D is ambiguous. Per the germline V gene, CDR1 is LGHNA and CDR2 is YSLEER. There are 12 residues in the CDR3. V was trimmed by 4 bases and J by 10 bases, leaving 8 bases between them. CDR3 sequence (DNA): TGCGCCAGCAGCCGAGGATACTCACCCCTCCACTTT. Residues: CASSRGYSPLHF.

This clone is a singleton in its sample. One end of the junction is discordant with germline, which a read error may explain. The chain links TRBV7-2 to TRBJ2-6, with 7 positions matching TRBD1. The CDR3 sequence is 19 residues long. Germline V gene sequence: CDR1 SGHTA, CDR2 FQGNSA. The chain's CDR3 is CASSLSGGWDSSGANGLTF. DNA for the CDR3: TGTGCCAGCAGCTTAAGCGGTGGTTGGGACAGCTCTGGGGCCAACGGCCTGACTTTC.

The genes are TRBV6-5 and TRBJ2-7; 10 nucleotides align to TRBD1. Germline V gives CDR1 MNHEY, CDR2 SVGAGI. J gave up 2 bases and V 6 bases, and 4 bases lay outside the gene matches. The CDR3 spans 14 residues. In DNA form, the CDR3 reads TGTGCCAGCAGGGAGGGGACAGGGGCCTACGAGCAGTACTTC. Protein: CASREGTGAYEQYF.

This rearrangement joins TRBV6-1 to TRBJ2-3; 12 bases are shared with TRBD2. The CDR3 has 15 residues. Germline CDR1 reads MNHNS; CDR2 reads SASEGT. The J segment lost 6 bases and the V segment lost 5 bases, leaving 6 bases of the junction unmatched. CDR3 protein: CASSSSGGVLDTQYF. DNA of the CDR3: TGTGCCAGCAGTTCTAGCGGGGGGGTATTGGATACGCAGTATTTT.